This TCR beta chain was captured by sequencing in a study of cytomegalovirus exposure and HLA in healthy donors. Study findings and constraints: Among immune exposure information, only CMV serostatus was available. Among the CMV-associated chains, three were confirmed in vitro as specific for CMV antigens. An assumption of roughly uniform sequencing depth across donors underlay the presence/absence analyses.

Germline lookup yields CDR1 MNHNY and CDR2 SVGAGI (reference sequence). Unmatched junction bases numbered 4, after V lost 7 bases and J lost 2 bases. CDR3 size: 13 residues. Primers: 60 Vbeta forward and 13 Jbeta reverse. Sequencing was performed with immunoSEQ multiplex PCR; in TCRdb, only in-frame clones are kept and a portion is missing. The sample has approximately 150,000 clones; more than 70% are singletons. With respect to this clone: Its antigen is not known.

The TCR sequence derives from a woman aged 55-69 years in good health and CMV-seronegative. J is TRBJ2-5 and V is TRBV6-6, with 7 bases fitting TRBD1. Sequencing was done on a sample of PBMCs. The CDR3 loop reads CASTRQGQETQYF. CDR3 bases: TGTGCCAGCACTCGACAGGGTCAAGAGACCCAGTACTTC.